This T cell receptor beta chain was captured in a study of spatial heterogeneity in lung cancer. Every individual TCR cDNA molecule carried its own unique molecular identifier, which allowed correction of PCR and sequencing errors. MiXCR was run by TCRdb on the 5' RACE reads, yielding one entry per CDR3 protein. Of about 3,600 distinct CDR3 sequences detected, around 6% appear once; the ten largest clones hold roughly 17%. Per germline, CDR1 SGHRS and CDR2 YFSETQ. The CDR3 loop spans 13 amino acids. Trimming stripped 1 base from V and 8 bases from J, with 10 bases between. Study-level points and caveats: As ubiquitous and regional nonsynonymous mutations varied, counts of ubiquitous and regional expanded TCRs tracked them, respectively. Intratumoral expanded alpha and beta TCR counts were found to track tumor mutation counts.

In its sample, this clonotype is medium-sized (0.01 to 0.1%). Its antigen remains unknown. The time point: sample taken at primary tumor resection. Approximately 70 TRACERx patients with early, untreated non-small cell lung cancer donated samples. Unsorted tumor, nontumor lung tissue or cryopreserved PBMC supplied the whole RNA. The chain employs TRBV5-1 and TRBJ2-1; the D gene is possibly TRBD2 (6 bases). The sample was lung tumor tissue, taken at surgery. This receptor was identified in a female donor with early-stage non-small cell lung cancer. The CDR3 DNA follows: TGCGCCAGCAGCTTGCCACTAGCTTATGAGCAGTTCTTC. This gives the protein CASSLPLAYEQFF.